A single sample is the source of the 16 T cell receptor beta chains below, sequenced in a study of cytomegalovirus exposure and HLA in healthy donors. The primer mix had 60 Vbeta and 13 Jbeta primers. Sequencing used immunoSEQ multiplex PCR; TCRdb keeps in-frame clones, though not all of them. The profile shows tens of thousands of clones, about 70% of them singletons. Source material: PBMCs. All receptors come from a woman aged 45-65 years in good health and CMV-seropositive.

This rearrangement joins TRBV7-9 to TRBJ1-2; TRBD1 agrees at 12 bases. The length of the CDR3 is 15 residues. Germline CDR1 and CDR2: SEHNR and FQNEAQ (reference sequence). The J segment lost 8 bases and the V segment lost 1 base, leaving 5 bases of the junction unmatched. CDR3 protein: CASSLEGQGAQGYTF. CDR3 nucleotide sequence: TGTGCCAGCAGCTTAGAGGGACAGGGGGCTCAAGGCTACACCTTC.

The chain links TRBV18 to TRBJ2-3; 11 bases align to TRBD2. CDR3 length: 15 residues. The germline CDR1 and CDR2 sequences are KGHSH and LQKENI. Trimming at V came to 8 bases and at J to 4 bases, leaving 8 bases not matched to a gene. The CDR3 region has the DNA TGTGCCAGCCAAGCGACTAGCGGGACCCCAGATACGCAGTATTTT. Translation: CASQATSGTPDTQYF. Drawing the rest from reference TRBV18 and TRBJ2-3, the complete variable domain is NAGVMQNPRHLVRRRGQEARLRCSPMKGHSHVYWYRQLPEEGLKFMVYLQKENIIDESGMPKERFSAEFPKEGPSILRIQQVVRGDSAAYFCASQATSGTPDTQYFGPGTRLTVL.

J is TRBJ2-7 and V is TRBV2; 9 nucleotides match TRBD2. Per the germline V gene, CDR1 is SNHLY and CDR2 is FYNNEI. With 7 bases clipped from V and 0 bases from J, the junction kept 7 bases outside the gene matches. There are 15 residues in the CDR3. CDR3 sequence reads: CASKGAGGDSYEQYF. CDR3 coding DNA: TGTGCCAGCAAGGGTGCGGGAGGGGACTCCTACGAGCAGTACTTC.

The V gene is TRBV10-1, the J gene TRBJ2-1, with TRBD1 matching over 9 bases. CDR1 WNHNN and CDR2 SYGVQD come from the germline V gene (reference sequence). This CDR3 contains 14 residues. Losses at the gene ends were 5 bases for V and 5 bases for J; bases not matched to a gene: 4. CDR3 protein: CASSRTGANNEQFF. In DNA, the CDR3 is TGCGCCAGCAGTAGGACAGGGGCGAACAATGAGCAGTTCTTC.

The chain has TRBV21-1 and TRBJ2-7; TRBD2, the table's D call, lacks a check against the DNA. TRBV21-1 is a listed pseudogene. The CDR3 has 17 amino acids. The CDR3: CASSKEVWRTSSGEQYF. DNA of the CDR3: TGTGCCAGCAGCAAAGAAGTCTGGAGGACTAGCTCAGGCGAGCAGTACTTC.

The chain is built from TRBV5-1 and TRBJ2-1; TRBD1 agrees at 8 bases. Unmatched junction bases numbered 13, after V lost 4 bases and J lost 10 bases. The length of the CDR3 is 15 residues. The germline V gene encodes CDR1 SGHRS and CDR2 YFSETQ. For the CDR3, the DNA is TGCGCCAGCAGCGCGGACAGGGCGGCTAGGGGAGAGCAGTTCTTC. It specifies CASSADRAARGEQFF. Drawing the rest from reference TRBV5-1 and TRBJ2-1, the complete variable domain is KAGVTQTPRYLIKTRGQQVTLSCSPISGHRSVSWYQQTPGQGLQFLFEYFSETQRNKGNFPGRFSGRQFSNSRSEMNVSTLELGDSALYLCASSADRAARGEQFFGPGTRLTVL.

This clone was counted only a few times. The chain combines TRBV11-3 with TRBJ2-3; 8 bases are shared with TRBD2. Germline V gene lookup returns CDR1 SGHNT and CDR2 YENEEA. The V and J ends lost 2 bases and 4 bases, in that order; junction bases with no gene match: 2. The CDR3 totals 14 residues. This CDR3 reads CASSLSGRSDTQYF. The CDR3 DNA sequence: TGTGCCAGCAGCTTAAGCGGGAGATCAGATACGCAGTATTTT.

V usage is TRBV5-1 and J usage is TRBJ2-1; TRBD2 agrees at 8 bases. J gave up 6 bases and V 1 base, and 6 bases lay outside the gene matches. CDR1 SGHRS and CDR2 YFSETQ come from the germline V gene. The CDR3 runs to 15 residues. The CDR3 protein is CASSLIPGGANEQFF. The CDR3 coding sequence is TGCGCCAGCAGCTTGATACCGGGAGGGGCCAATGAGCAGTTCTTC.

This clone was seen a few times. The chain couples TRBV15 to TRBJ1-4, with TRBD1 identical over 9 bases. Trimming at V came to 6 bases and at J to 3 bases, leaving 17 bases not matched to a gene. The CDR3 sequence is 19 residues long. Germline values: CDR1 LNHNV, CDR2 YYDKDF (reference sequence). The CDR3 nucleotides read TGTGCCACCAGGGTAAAGGACAGGGGTTTCCTGGGTGCTAATGAAAAACTGTTTTTT. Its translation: CATRVKDRGFLGANEKLFF.

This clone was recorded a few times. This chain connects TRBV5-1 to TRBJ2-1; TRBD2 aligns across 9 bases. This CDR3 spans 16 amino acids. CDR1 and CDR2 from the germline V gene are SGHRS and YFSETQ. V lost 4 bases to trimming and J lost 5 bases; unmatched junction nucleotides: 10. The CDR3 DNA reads TGCGCCAGCAGCCCCGGCGGGGGGGGCCCCCACAATGAGCAGTTCTTC. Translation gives CASSPGGGGPHNEQFF.

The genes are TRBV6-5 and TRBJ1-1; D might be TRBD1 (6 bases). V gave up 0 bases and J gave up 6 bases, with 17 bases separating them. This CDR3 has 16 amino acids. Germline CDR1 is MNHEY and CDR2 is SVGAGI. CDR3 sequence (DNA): TGTGCCAGCAGTTACTCGAATATACGGGGGGCAGCTGAAGCTTTCTTT. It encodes CASSYSNIRGAAEAFF.

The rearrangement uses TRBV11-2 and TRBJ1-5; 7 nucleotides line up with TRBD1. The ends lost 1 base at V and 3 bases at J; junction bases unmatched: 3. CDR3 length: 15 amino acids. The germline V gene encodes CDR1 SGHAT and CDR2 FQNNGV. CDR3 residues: CASSLGDRDNQPQHF. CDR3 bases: TGTGCCAGCAGCTTAGGGGACAGAGACAATCAGCCCCAGCATTTT.

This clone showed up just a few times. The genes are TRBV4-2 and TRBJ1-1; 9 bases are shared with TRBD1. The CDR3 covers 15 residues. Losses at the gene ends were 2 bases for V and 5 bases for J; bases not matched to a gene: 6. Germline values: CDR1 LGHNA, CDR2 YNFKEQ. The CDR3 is CASSQRTGGRTEAFF. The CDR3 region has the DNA TGTGCCAGCAGCCAAAGAACAGGGGGCCGTACTGAAGCTTTCTTT.

CDR3 amino acids: CAIRAAIPAGLEGNTIYF. The CDR3 DNA sequence: TGTGCCATCAGAGCCGCGATCCCAGCAGGACTCGAGGGAAACACCATATATTTT. V gene TRBV10-3 combines with J gene TRBJ1-3; D gene ambiguous. V gave up 6 bases and J gave up 4 bases, with 25 bases separating them. The germline gives CDR1 ENHRY, CDR2 SYGVKD. The CDR3 is 18 residues long.

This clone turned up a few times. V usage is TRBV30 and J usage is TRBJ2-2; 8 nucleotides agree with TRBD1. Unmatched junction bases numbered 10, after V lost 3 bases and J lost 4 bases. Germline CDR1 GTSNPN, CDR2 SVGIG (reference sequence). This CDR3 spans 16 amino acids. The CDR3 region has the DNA TGTGCCTGGAGCGGTTTAGCCGGACAGGGCACCGGGGAGCTGTTTTTT. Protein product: CAWSGLAGQGTGELFF. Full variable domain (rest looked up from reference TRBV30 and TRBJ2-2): SQTIHQWPATLVQPVGSPLSLECTVEGTSNPNLYWYRQAAGRGLQLLFYSVGIGQISSEVPQNLSASRPQDRQFILSSKKLLLSDSGFYLCAWSGLAGQGTGELFFGEGSRLTVL.

The CDR3, as DNA: TGTGCCATGGGCGGGAACGCGGATACGCAGTATTTT. Translated, it gives CAMGGNADTQYF. The rearrangement links TRBV10-3 to TRBJ2-3; TRBD2 might be the D (6 bases). V was shortened by 9 bases and J by 6 bases, with 13 bases between the two germline ends. Germline V CDR1 and CDR2: ENHRY, SYGVKD. The CDR3 is 12 amino acids.